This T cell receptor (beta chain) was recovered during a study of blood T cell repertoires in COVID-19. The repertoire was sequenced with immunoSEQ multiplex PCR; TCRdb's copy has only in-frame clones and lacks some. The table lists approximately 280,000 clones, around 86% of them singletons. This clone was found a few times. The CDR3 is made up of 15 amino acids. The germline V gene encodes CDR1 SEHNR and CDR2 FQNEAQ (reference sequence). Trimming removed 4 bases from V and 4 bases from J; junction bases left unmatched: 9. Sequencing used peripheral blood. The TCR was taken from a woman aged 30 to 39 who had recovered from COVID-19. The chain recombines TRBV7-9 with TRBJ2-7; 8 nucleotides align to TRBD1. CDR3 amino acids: CASSSGGTGGYEQYF. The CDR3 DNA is TGTGCCAGCAGCTCAGGGGGGACAGGAGGGTACGAGCAGTACTTC.